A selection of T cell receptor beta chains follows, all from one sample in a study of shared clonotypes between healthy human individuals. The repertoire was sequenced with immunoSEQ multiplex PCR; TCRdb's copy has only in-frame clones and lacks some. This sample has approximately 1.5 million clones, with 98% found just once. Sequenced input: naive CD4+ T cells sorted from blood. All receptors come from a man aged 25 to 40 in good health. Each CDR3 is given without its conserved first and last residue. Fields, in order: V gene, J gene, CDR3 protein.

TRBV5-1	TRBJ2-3	ASSVGQGPDTQY
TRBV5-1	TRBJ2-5	ASSLGTGRETQY
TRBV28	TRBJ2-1	ASSPPVRTNQQF
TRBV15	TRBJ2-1	ATSRAPGGSYNEQF
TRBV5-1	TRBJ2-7	ASSFLPTTTSYEQY
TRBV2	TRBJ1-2	ASSGQGTYGYT
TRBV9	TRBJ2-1	ASSVASSYEQF
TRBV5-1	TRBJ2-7	ASSAPDRSYEQY
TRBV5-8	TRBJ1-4	ASSLGGQDEKLF
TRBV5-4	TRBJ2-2	ASGKTGGANIQAGELF
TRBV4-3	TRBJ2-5	ASSQEGSGGHQETQY
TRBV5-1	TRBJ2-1	ASSLASDYNEQF
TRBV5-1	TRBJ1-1	ASSSGTPDTEAF
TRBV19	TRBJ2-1	ASRPPSSYNEQF
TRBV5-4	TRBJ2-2	ASSKGLAGGELF
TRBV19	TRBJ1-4	ASSYGQGEEKLF
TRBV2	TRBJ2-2	ASAREGAGELF
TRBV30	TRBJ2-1	AWSVSGYNEQF
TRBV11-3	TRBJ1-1	ASSLVGGTEAF
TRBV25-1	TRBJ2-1	ASTGWGGSSYNEQF
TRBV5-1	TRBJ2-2	ASSFLAGADTGELF
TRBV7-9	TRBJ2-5	ASSLLRSQETQY
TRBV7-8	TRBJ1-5	ASSLSGEGQPQH
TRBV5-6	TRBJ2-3	ASSLSGTSGRASTDTQY
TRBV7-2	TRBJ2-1	ASSHNRERGSAEQF
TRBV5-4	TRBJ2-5	ASSPGQNQETQY
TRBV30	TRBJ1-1	AWGSVSMNTEAF
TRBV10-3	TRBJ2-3	ATLGHGGTGGTQY
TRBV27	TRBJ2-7	ASSLSGQISYEQY
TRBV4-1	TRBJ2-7	ASSQEPLAGSHEQY